The 9 T cell receptor beta chains reported below all come from one sample, sequenced in a study of T cells in Graves' hyperthyroidism and ophthalmopathy (dated by TCRdb to 2018 to 2020). Libraries came from multiplex PCR. Sequencer: Illumina HiSeq 2000. TCR beta CDR3 regions were amplified from RNA transcripts. The TCR CDR3 was subjected to a first round of RT-PCR using the HTBI primer set and the Qiagen OneStep RT-PCR kit. TCRdb took the public reads, trimmed them with fastp at Q25, ran MiXCR for clone calling and kept in-frame beta chains. Under each unique CDR3 protein, matching rows form one entry showing the most common genes and DNA. Recorded for this sample are 550,000 to 700,000 distinct CDR3 sequences; approximately 44% of them occurred a single time. Over 15% of the sample comes from the top ten. The sequencing input was peripheral blood or thyroid tissue (not recorded which). The receptors were gathered from an adult woman with Graves' disease, either hyperthyroidism or ophthalmopathy (not recorded which).

The genes are TRBV30 and TRBJ2-2; 7 bases match TRBD1. After removal of 3 bases from V and 4 bases from J, the junction contained 5 bases not matched to a gene. Germline-derived CDR1 and CDR2 are GTSNPN and SVGIG (reference sequence). This CDR3 comprises 14 residues. For the CDR3, the DNA is TGTGCCTGGAGGAGGACAGGAACCACCGGGGAGCTGTTTTTT. As protein: CAWRRTGTTGELFF.

This clonotype appeared many times. The CDR3 loop reads CASRPGQNYEQYF. The CDR3, as DNA: TGTGCCAGTCGACCGGGACAGAACTACGAGCAGTACTTC. The genes are TRBV6-2 or TRBV6-3 and TRBJ2-7; TRBD1 agrees at 7 bases. Germline V gene sequence: CDR1 MNHEY, CDR2 SVGEGT. The V segment lost 9 bases and the J segment 3 bases; nucleotides outside the gene matches: 8. The CDR3 spans 13 residues.

The chain has TRBV10-3 and TRBJ1-2; TRBD1 matches at 9 bases. Germline CDR1 ENHRY, CDR2 SYGVKD. This CDR3 is 12 amino acids long. V shed 10 bases and J 4 bases; nucleotides not matched to a gene: 4. The DNA for the CDR3 is TGTGCCACCAAACAGGGGGCCTATGGCTACACCTTC. This encodes CATKQGAYGYTF.

This clonotype was detected many times. The chain carries TRBV10-3 and TRBJ1-5; D is uncertain. CDR1 and CDR2 from the germline V gene are ENHRY and SYGVKD. V dropped 3 bases and J dropped 4 bases, with 13 bases sitting between them. The CDR3 is 15 residues long. For the CDR3, the DNA is TGTGCCATCAGTGAAGGAGTAGTGGTAAATCAGCCCCAGCATTTT. It is translated as CAISEGVVVNQPQHF.

The chain has TRBV2 and TRBJ1-1; D gene uncertain. This CDR3 spans 14 amino acids. The germline CDR1 and CDR2 sequences are SNHLY and FYNNEI. Trimming took 0 bases from V and 3 from J, leaving 8 bases between them. The CDR3 sequence is CASSEAEGYTEAFF. The CDR3 DNA reads as TGTGCCAGCAGTGAAGCGGAGGGATACACTGAAGCTTTCTTT.

This clonotype was recorded many times. This rearrangement joins TRBV30 to TRBJ1-6; unclear D gene. CDR1 is GTSNPN and CDR2 is SVGIG in the germline V gene (reference sequence). This CDR3 spans 13 amino acids. Trimming shortened V by 1 base and J by 5 bases, and 6 bases separated the two germline ends. The CDR3 loop reads CAWSDGNNSPLHF. The CDR3 DNA sequence: TGTGCCTGGAGTGACGGGAATAATTCACCCCTCCACTTT.

This clonotype was found many times. The chain's CDR3 is CASSLDGWNEQYF. The CDR3 DNA reads as TGTGCCAGCAGTTTAGATGGTTGGAACGAGCAGTACTTC. The chain links TRBV28 to TRBJ2-7; D remains ambiguous. The CDR3 has 13 residues. Trimming removed 2 bases at V and 5 bases at J, with 10 bases between. The germline V gene encodes CDR1 MDHEN and CDR2 SYDVKM.

The gene calls are TRBV6-1 and TRBJ1-1; D is undetermined. Trimming stripped 5 bases from V and 4 bases from J, with 17 bases between. The CDR3 is made up of 15 amino acids. Germline-derived CDR1 and CDR2 are MNHNS and SASEGT. In DNA form, the CDR3 reads TGTGCCAGCAGTACCATCCCCATGGGCAGCACTGAAGCTTTCTTT. It translates to CASSTIPMGSTEAFF.

The chain couples TRBV7-2 to TRBJ1-5, with a tentative D call TRBD1 (5 bases). The germline CDR1 and CDR2 sequences are SGHTA and FQGNSA. V was shortened by 0 bases and J by 13 bases, with 16 bases between the two germline ends. CDR3 length: 14 residues. CDR3: CASSLAGDGPGQHF. In DNA, the CDR3 is TGTGCCAGCAGCTTAGCAGGGGACGGACCCGGACAGCATTTT.